These 6 T cell receptor beta chains came from one sample sequenced in a study of cytomegalovirus exposure and HLA in healthy donors. The PCR contained 60 Vbeta and 13 Jbeta primers. Generated by immunoSEQ multiplex PCR, the TCRdb table keeps only in-frame clones and is missing some. The data contain 120,000 to 150,000 clones, more than 55% of them seen just once; the ten biggest clones take up 6.5%. The sample taken for sequencing was PBMCs. Receptor source: a woman aged 55-70 years in good health and CMV-seronegative.

CDR3 sequence: CATGTGALYNEQFF. As DNA, the CDR3 is TGTGCCACCGGGACAGGGGCTCTCTACAATGAGCAGTTCTTC. V gene TRBV19 combines with J gene TRBJ2-1; TRBD1 matches at 10 bases. The CDR3 covers 14 residues. Germline V gene data show CDR1 as LNHDA and CDR2 as SQIVND (reference sequence). Trimming cost V 10 bases and J 3 bases; bases outside gene matches: 6.

The genes are TRBV7-8 and TRBJ2-7; 10 bases match TRBD2. Trimming removed 0 bases from V and 5 bases from J; junction bases left unmatched: 16. The CDR3 runs 19 residues. CDR1 is SGHVS, CDR2 FQNEAQ, per germline. The CDR3 sequence: CASSLARISGRSWFNEQYF. CDR3 nucleotides: TGTGCCAGCAGCTTAGCGCGGATTAGCGGGAGGTCTTGGTTCAACGAGCAGTACTTC.

This clone was seen only a few times. This rearrangement joins TRBV7-2 to TRBJ2-5, with no clear D. The CDR3 has 11 residues. Germline-derived CDR1 and CDR2 are SGHTA and FQGNSA. V dropped 4 bases and J dropped 2 bases, with 2 bases sitting between them. CDR3 DNA: TGTGCCAGCAGCTCTCAAGAGACCCAGTACTTC. It yields the protein CASSSQETQYF.

This clone was observed a handful of times. The J gene is TRBJ2-3, the V gene TRBV25-1, with D maybe TRBD2 (5 bases). The germline V and J ends were trimmed by 4 bases and 6 bases, with 8 bases remaining between them. From germline, CDR1 is MGHDK and CDR2 SYGVNS. The CDR3 spans 12 residues. For the CDR3, the DNA is TGTGCCAGCAGTGGGACTCCCGATACGCAGTATTTT. Translating it yields CASSGTPDTQYF.

The chain employs TRBV6-5 and TRBJ1-5; D is ambiguous. This CDR3 comprises 11 residues. The V gene lost 5 bases and the J gene lost 5 bases, with 4 bases spanning the gap. Germline values: CDR1 MNHEY, CDR2 SVGAGI. The CDR3 DNA reads as TGTGCCAGCAGTCTCGATCAGCCCCAGCATTTT. This encodes CASSLDQPQHF.

The chain is built from TRBV19 and TRBJ2-7, with a tentative D call TRBD2 (6 bases). Deletions cut 5 bases from V and 0 bases from J, with 14 bases between. The CDR3 covers 15 residues. The germline V gene has CDR1 LNHDA and CDR2 SQIVND (reference sequence). The CDR3 loop reads CASSGAGKASYEQYF. The CDR3 nucleotides are TGTGCCAGTAGTGGGGCGGGGAAGGCCTCCTACGAGCAGTACTTC.